The clone carrying this T cell receptor beta chain was seen a handful of times. What it binds is not known. The data belong to a study of identical twins. Study conclusions and caveats: Partly confounded zero-insertion analyses could result from invariant MAIT and iNKT cells.

Germline CDR1 reads LGHNA; CDR2 reads YSLEER. Trimming shortened V by 5 bases and J by 1 base, and 12 bases separated the two germline ends. CDR3 size: 14 residues. Each cDNA held unique molecular identifiers, and template switching gave it a universal primer site. TCRdb reprocessed the 5' RACE reads via MiXCR and lists one record per CDR3 protein. Of fewer than 550,000 distinct CDR3 sequences listed, 13% to 15% are singletons. These data were also reused for a study on yellow fever vaccine responses in identical twins. That paper states: Twins showed a vaccine T cell response that reportedly seemed partly convergent, partly personalized.

The sample taken for sequencing was CD4+ T cells sorted from blood. The origin of this receptor is a woman aged 18-35 years in good health. The chain recombines TRBV4-3 with TRBJ2-7, with TRBD1 as a possible D gene (6 bases). The CDR3 DNA reads as TGCGCCAGCAGCGCAACAGGGCTATCCTACGAGCAGTACTTC. Translated: CASSATGLSYEQYF.